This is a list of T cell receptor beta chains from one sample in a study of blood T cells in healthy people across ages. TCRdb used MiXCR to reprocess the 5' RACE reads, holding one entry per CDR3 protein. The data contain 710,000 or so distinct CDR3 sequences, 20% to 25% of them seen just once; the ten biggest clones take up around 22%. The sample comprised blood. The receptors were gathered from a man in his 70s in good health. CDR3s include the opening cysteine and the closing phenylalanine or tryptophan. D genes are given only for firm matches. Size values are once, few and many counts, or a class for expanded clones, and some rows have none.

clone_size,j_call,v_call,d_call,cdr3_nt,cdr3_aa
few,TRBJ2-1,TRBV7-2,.,TGTGCCAGCAGCAGACGACTAGTTGGTGAGCAGTTCTTC,CASSRRLVGEQFF
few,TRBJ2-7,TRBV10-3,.,TGTGCCATCAGGGCGGACAACTACGAGCAGTACTTC,CAIRADNYEQYF
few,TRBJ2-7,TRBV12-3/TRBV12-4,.,TGTGCCAGCACCTCAACAGGGCCCTACGAGCAGTACTTC,CASTSTGPYEQYF
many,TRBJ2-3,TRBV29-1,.,TGCAGCGCAACAGATACGCAGTATTTT,CSATDTQYF
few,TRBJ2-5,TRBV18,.,TGTGCCAGCTCCCCTTTAGACGGACCCAAAGAGACCCAGTACTTC,CASSPLDGPKETQYF
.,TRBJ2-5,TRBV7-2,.,TGTGCCAGCAGCTTAGCTCCTCCGGGATACCCGTACCAAGAGACCCAGTACTTC,CASSLAPPGYPYQETQYF
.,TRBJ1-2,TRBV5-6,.,TGTGCCAGCAGCTTGGAGTTTGTTGGTGGCTACACCTTC,CASSLEFVGGYTF
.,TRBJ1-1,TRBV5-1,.,TGCGCCAGCAGCTTGGCCGGGGGCAGGGGAGAGACTGAAGCTTTCTTT,CASSLAGGRGETEAFF
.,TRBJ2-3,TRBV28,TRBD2,TGTGCCAGCAGTCCTGGGGGACTAGCGGGTACGCAGTATTTT,CASSPGGLAGTQYF
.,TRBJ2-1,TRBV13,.,TGTGCCAGCAGCTCCACAGCGGATGAGCAGTTCTTC,CASSSTADEQFF
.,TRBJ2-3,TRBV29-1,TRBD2,TGCAGCGTTTTATCGACTAGCGGGGGCCGTACTAGCACAGATAGGCAGTATTTT,CSVLSTSGGRTSTDRQYF
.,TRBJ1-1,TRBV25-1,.,TGTGCCAGCAGTGACATGTGGCGGGTCGAAGAAGCTTTCTTT,CASSDMWRVEEAFF
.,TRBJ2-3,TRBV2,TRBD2,TGTGCCAGCAGTGTAGTAGCGGGAGGGGCAGATACGCAGTATTTT,CASSVVAGGADTQYF
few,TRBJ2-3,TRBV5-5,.,TGTGCCAGCAGCCCATACGAGGGGGTCATGGATACGCAGTATTTT,CASSPYEGVMDTQYF
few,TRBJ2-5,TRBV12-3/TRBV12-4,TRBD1,TGTGCCAGCAGTTTAAGACAGGGTGCGGAGACCCAGTACTTC,CASSLRQGAETQYF
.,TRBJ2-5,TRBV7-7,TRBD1,TGTGCCAGCAGCTCACAGGGGCTCGGTCGTGAGACCCAGTACTTC,CASSSQGLGRETQYF